The 2 T cell receptor beta chains below were found in one sample sequenced in a study of blood T cell repertoires in COVID-19 (dated by TCRdb to the early 2020s). The protocol used for the library was the immunoSEQ multiplex PCR assay. TCRdb provides this immuneACCESS table in a form limited to in-frame rearrangements. Some clones are lacking; in checked studies, under half of them reflect an unresolved V gene, and why the rest are absent is not known. Here the sample has about 97,000 clones; 70% to 90% occur a single time. The ten largest clonotypes hold under 2.5% of the sample. What was sequenced was peripheral blood. These receptors were taken from a man between 45 and 60 years old with active COVID-19.

This chain connects TRBV5-4 to TRBJ2-3, with 13 bases aligning to TRBD2. This CDR3 is 17 amino acids long. The germline CDR1 and CDR2 sequences are SGHNT and YYREEE (reference sequence). Germline trimming cut 3 bases from V and 2 bases from J; bases unmatched to any gene: 6. The CDR3 DNA sequence: TGTGCCAGCAGCTGGCGACTAGCGGGGGGTACCACAGATACGCAGTATTTT. It is translated as CASSWRLAGGTTDTQYF.

The CDR3 DNA is TGCGCCAGCAGCTTCAGAGGATCATCTTCACCGGACAGGGGGCGAGTAGAGACCCAGTACTTC. It is translated as CASSFRGSSSPDRGRVETQYF. The chain combines TRBV5-1 with TRBJ2-5; 11 bases align to TRBD1. This CDR3 spans 21 amino acids. CDR1 is SGHRS, CDR2 YFSETQ, per germline. V dropped 2 bases and J dropped 4; count of bases not matched to a gene: 22. The whole variable domain, filled in from reference TRBV5-1 and TRBJ2-5, reads KAGVTQTPRYLIKTRGQQVTLSCSPISGHRSVSWYQQTPGQGLQFLFEYFSETQRNKGNFPGRFSGRQFSNSRSEMNVSTLELGDSALYLCASSFRGSSSPDRGRVETQYFGPGTRLLVL.